This T cell receptor (beta chain) was retrieved from a study of PD-1 blockade in classical Hodgkin lymphoma. This CDR3 comprises 15 residues. Germline CDR1 and CDR2: LNHDA and SQIVND (reference sequence). With 7 bases removed from V and 0 bases from J, the gap between germline ends came to 15 bases. This clone occurred a few times. The antigen is not known. Notes on the study in general: Diversity in CD4+ TCRs, unlike that measured in CD8+ TCRs, had risen significantly by C4D1. Complete responders' diversity at baseline resembled that of newly diagnosed patients. The causes of the repertoire differences, possibly disease activity or prior therapy, remain undefined.

Specified time point: cycle 4 day 1 (C4D1), after more than five weeks of nivolumab. Each patient relapsed following autologous stem cell transplantation, and prior brentuximab vedotin exposure differed. Produced via immunoSEQ multiplex PCR; TCRdb's table is partial and in-frame only. The repertoire holds 20,000 or so clones, with under 90% as singletons. The chain uses TRBV19 and TRBJ1-1, with a tentative D call TRBD1 (5 bases). The sample consisted of peripheral blood mononuclear cells (PBMCs), taken before the fourth cycle of nivolumab. The sequence was collected from a human donor with classical Hodgkin lymphoma. The chain's CDR3 is CASTGAGGMNTEAFF. The CDR3 DNA reads TGTGCCAGTACCGGGGCGGGGGGTATGAACACTGAAGCTTTCTTT.